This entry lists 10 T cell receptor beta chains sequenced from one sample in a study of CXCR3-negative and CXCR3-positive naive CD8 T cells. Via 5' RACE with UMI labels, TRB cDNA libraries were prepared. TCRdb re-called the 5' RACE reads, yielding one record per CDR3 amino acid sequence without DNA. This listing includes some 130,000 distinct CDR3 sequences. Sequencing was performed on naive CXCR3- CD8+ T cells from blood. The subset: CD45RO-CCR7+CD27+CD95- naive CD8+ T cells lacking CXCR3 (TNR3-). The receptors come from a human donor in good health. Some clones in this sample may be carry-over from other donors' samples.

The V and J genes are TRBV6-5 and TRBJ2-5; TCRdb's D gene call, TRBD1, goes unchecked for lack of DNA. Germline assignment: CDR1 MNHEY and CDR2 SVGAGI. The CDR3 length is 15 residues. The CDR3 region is CASSYSGTGTETQYF.

The CDR3 protein is CSARVDGDYGYTF. The V and J genes are TRBV20-1 and TRBJ1-2. CDR3 length: 13 residues. Per germline, CDR1 DFQATT and CDR2 SNEGSKA (reference sequence).

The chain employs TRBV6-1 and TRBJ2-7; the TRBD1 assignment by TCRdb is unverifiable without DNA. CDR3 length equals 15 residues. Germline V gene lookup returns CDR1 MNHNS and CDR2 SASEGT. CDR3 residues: CASRLDRGGTYEQYF.

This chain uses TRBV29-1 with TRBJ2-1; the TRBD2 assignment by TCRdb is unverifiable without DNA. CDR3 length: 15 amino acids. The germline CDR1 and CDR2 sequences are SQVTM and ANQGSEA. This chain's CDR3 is CSVDFGPSSYNEQFF.

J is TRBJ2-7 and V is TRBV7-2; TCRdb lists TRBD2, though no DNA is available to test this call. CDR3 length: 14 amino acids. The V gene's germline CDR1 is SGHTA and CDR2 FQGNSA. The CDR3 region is CASSSSLRAFEQYF.

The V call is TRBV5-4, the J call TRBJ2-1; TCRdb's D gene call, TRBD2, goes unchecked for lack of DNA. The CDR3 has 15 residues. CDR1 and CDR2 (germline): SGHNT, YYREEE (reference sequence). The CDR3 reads CASSTYSGSVDEQFF.

The CDR3 reads CASSDVYGLDSYEQYF. This chain joins TRBV2 and TRBJ2-7. The germline V gene has CDR1 SNHLY and CDR2 FYNNEI. The CDR3 has 16 residues.

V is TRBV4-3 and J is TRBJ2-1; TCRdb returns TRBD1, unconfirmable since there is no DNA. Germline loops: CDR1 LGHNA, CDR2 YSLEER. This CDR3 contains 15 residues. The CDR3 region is CASSQDRGKGNEQFF.

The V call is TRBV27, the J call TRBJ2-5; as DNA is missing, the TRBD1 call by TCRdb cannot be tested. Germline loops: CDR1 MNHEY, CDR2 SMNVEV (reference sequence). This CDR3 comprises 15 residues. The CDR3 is CASSPLWPQRETQYF.

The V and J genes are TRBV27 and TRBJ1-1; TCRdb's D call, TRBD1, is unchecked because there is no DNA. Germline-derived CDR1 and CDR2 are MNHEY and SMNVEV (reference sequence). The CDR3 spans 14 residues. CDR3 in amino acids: CASRSRGLNTEAFF.